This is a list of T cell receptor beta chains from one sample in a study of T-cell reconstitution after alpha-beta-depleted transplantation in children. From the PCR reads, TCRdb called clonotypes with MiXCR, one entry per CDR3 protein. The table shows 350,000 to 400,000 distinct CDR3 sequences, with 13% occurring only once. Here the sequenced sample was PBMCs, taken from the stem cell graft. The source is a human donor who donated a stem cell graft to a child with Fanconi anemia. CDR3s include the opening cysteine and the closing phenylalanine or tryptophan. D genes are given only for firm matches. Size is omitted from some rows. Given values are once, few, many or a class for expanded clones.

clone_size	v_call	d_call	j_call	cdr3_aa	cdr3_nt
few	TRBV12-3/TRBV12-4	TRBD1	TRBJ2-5	CASSYSPGQGETQYF	TGTGCCAGCAGTTACAGCCCGGGACAGGGTGAGACCCAGTACTTC
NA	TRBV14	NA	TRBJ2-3	CASSPSAGHTDTQYF	TGTGCCAGCAGCCCGTCGGCGGGCCACACAGATACGCAGTATTTT
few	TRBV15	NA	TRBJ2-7	CATRDGDTLYF	TGTGCCACCAGGGATGGGGACACGTTGTACTTC
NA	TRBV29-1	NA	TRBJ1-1	CSVPGGSRVWDTEAFF	TGCAGCGTACCGGGGGGTTCGAGGGTTTGGGACACTGAAGCTTTCTTT
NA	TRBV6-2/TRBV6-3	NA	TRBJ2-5	CASSYPGGRETQYF	TGTGCCAGCAGTTACCCGGGGGGCCGGGAGACCCAGTACTTC
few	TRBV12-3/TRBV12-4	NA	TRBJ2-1	CASSSQGGGYEQFF	TGTGCCAGCAGTTCCCAAGGGGGGGGATATGAGCAGTTCTTC
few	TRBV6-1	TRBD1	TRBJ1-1	CASTGDSKNTEAFF	TGTGCCAGCACCGGGGACAGCAAGAACACTGAAGCTTTCTTT
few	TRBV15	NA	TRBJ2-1	CATSRELYNEQFF	TGTGCCACCAGCAGAGAACTTTACAATGAGCAGTTCTTC
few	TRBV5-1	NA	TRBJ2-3	CASNLGGTGGDTQYF	TGCGCCAGCAACTTGGGGGGGACAGGTGGCGATACGCAGTATTTT
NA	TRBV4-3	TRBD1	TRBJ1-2	CASSQEVGQGDGGYTF	TGCGCCAGCAGCCAAGAGGTCGGACAGGGGGATGGTGGCTACACCTTC
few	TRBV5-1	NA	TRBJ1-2	CASSLRQGSGYTF	TGCGCCAGCAGCTTGAGGCAGGGTTCTGGCTACACCTTC
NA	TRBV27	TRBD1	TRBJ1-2	CASSLGTGGEGGYTF	TGTGCCAGCAGTTTAGGGACAGGGGGCGAGGGGGGCTACACCTTC
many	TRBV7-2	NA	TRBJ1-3	CASSLALGASYGNTIYF	TGTGCCAGCAGCTTAGCTCTCGGGGCGTCGTATGGAAACACCATATATTTT
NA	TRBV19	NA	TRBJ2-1	CASSITQGSYNEQFF	TGTGCCAGTAGTATTACACAGGGCTCCTACAATGAGCAGTTCTTC
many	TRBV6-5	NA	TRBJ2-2	CASSYSAGGLTGELFF	TGTGCCAGCAGTTACTCGGCTGGGGGCCTCACCGGGGAGCTGTTTTTT
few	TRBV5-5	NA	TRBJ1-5	CASSSTGKENQPQHF	TGTGCCAGCAGCTCTACAGGGAAGGAGAATCAGCCCCAGCATTTT
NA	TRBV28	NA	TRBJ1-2	CAIGTANYGYTF	TGTGCCATCGGGACCGCTAACTATGGCTACACCTTC
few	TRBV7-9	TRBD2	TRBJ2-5	CASSGAGLAVQETQYF	TGTGCCAGCAGCGGAGCGGGACTAGCGGTACAAGAGACCCAGTACTTC
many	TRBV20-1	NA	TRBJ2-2	CSARDREGLIDGELFF	TGCAGTGCTAGAGATCGGGAAGGGCTTATTGACGGGGAGCTGTTTTTT
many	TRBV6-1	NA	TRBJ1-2	CASSEGASGRGYTF	TGTGCCAGCAGTGAAGGAGCTTCGGGACGTGGCTACACCTTC
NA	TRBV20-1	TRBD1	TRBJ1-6	CSAQRQGEASPLHF	TGCAGTGCCCAGAGACAGGGGGAAGCTTCACCCCTCCACTTT
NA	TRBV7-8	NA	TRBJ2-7	CASSVGLGTPYEQYF	TGTGCCAGCAGCGTGGGGTTGGGGACCCCCTACGAGCAGTACTTC
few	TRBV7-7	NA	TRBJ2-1	CASSPFKGYNEQFF	TGTGCCAGCAGCCCATTTAAAGGGTACAATGAGCAGTTCTTC
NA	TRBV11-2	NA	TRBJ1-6	CASSSGVGGFLHF	TGTGCCAGCAGCTCGGGGGTCGGCGGATTCCTCCACTTT
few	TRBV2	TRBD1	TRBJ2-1	CASSPRDRVYNEQFF	TGTGCCAGCAGCCCCCGGGACAGAGTCTACAATGAGCAGTTCTTC
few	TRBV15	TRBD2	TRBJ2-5	CATSGGGARETQYF	TGTGCCACCAGCGGCGGGGGGGCTAGGGAGACCCAGTACTTC
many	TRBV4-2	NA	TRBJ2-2	CASSQDVGEFSGELFF	TGTGCCAGCAGCCAAGATGTGGGTGAATTTTCCGGGGAGCTGTTTTTT
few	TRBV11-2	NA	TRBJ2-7	CASSFQLGLPSEQYF	TGTGCCAGCAGCTTCCAACTCGGACTTCCCTCCGAGCAGTACTTC
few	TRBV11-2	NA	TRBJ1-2	CASSLVGAMGYTF	TGTGCCAGCAGCTTAGTCGGGGCTATGGGCTACACCTTC
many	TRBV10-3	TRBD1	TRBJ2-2	CAIRAKPGQGSGELFF	TGTGCCATCAGGGCGAAACCGGGACAGGGTTCCGGGGAGCTGTTTTTT
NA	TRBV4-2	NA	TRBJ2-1	CASSQDGTGTYNEQFF	TGTGCCAGCAGCCAAGACGGTACCGGGACCTACAATGAGCAGTTCTTC
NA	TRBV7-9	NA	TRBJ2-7	CASSYGPAYEQYF	TGTGCCAGCAGCTACGGACCGGCCTACGAGCAGTACTTC
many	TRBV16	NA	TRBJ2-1	CASSQGGEQFF	TGTGCCAGCAGCCAGGGAGGCGAGCAGTTCTTC
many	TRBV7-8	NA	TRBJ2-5	CASSFGTETQYF	TGTGCCAGCAGCTTCGGGACAGAGACCCAGTACTTC
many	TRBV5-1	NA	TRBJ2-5	CASSLWEEETQYF	TGCGCCAGCAGCTTGTGGGAGGAAGAGACCCAGTACTTC
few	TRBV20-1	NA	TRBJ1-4	CSGMSGANEKLFF	TGCAGTGGCATGTCCGGGGCTAATGAAAAACTGTTTTTT
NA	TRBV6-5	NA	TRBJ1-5	CASSRGAGVSNQPQHF	TGTGCCAGTAGCCGGGGGGCTGGCGTTAGCAATCAGCCCCAGCATTTT
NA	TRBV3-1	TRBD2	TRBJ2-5	CASSAGEETQYF	TGTGCCAGCAGCGCGGGGGAAGAGACCCAGTACTTC
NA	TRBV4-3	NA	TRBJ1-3	CASSSPEFSGNTIYF	TGCGCCAGCAGCTCTCCTGAGTTCTCCGGAAACACCATATATTTT
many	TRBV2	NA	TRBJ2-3	CASSDQGRDTQYF	TGTGCCAGCAGTGACCAAGGTCGAGATACGCAGTATTTT
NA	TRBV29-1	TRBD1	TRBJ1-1	CSAGTASNTEAFF	TGCAGCGCCGGGACAGCTAGCAACACTGAAGCTTTCTTT
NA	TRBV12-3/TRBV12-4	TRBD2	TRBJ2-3	CASSLSSGGTSTDTQYF	TGTGCCAGCAGTTTATCTAGCGGGGGGACTAGCACAGATACGCAGTATTTT
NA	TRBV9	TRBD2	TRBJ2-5	CASSLGLGLVETQYF	TGTGCCAGCAGCTTGGGACTAGGACTGGTGGAGACCCAGTACTTC
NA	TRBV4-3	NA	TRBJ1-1	CASSPQTAGLTEAFF	TGCGCCAGCAGCCCACAAACCGCAGGGCTCACTGAAGCTTTCTTT